The next 22 T cell receptor beta chains were all read from a single sample in a study of blood T cell repertoires in COVID-19. Only in-frame clones appear in the TCRdb table, and some are missing; sequencing was by immunoSEQ multiplex PCR. The table has about 350,000 clones, under 95% seen once. The sample taken for sequencing was peripheral blood. Every receptor here comes from a woman aged 18 to 35 who had recovered from COVID-19.

CDR3 nucleotide sequence: TGTGCCAGCAGCCCCCTCGCCGGGGTCGGCAAAAACATTCAGTACTTC. Its translation is CASSPLAGVGKNIQYF. The rearrangement joins TRBV9 to TRBJ2-4; the D gene is possibly TRBD2 (5 bases). The CDR3 has 16 residues. Looked up from germline, CDR1 is SGDLS and CDR2 is YYNGEE. The V gene lost 4 bases and the J gene lost 3 bases, with 17 bases spanning the gap.

The rearrangement joins TRBV4-1 to TRBJ2-1, with TRBD2 matching over 12 bases. Per the germline V gene, CDR1 is MGHRA and CDR2 is YSYEKL. V lost 3 bases, J lost 6 bases, and 9 bases stayed unmatched. The CDR3 is 17 amino acids. The DNA of the CDR3 is TGCGCCAGCAGCCACATACGGACTAGCGGGAAATCCAATGAGCAGTTCTTC. It yields the protein CASSHIRTSGKSNEQFF.

The chain carries TRBV7-2 and TRBJ1-4; 7 bases line up with TRBD1. Germline CDR1 reads SGHTA; CDR2 reads FQGNSA. The CDR3 totals 15 residues. The junction had 1 base not matched to a gene; V was cut back by 1 base and J by 2 bases. In nucleotides, the CDR3 is TGTGCCAGCAGCTTAGAACAGGGGACTAATGAAAAACTGTTTTTT. It codes for CASSLEQGTNEKLFF.

This clone was seen just once. V and J are TRBV11-3 and TRBJ2-3, with 10 bases lining up with TRBD2. Trimming cost V 4 bases and J 5 bases; bases outside gene matches: 6. Germline loops: CDR1 SGHNT, CDR2 YENEEA. This CDR3 comprises 15 residues. CDR3 nucleotides: TGTGCCAGCAGCTCGAGGGGGACTAGCGAAGATACGCAGTATTTT. Its protein is CASSSRGTSEDTQYF.

CDR3 coding DNA: TGTGCCAGCAGCCGGACAGGCATTCAGAACTCTGGAAACACCATATATTTT. This sequence encodes CASSRTGIQNSGNTIYF. The chain carries TRBV14 and TRBJ1-3, with 7 bases identical to TRBD1. Trimming at V came to 4 bases and at J to 0 bases, leaving 9 bases not matched to a gene. The CDR3 is made up of 17 amino acids. In germline, CDR1 is SGHDN, CDR2 FVKESK.

In its sample, this clone was seen once. V is TRBV5-1 and J is TRBJ2-5, with 9 bases lining up with TRBD1. V was clipped by 3 bases and J by 4 bases; unmatched bases: 10. This CDR3 comprises 16 residues. Germline values: CDR1 SGHRS, CDR2 YFSETQ. For the CDR3, the DNA is TGCGCCAGCAGCTCGTGGAAGACAGGGGGTGGAGAGACCCAGTACTTC. It translates to CASSSWKTGGGETQYF.

The gene calls are TRBV6-5 and TRBJ1-2; D possibly corresponds to TRBD1 (6 bases). V shed 8 bases and J shed 7 bases, with 11 bases lying between them. The CDR3 length is 11 residues. In germline, CDR1 is MNHEY, CDR2 SVGAGI. The CDR3, as DNA: TGTGCCAGCCCGGGACAATTTGGCTACACCTTC. Protein sequence: CASPGQFGYTF.

This clone came up once. The chain employs TRBV7-8 and TRBJ1-1; a weak D match, TRBD1 (6 bases). Germline lookup yields CDR1 SGHVS and CDR2 FQNEAQ. This CDR3 contains 14 residues. The V end lost 5 bases, the J end lost 6 bases, and 16 bases lay between the germline ends. The CDR3 nucleotides are TGTGCCAGCAGCCGAACCACAGGGCCCGCTGAAGCTTTCTTT. Amino acids: CASSRTTGPAEAFF.

The rearrangement uses TRBV29-1 and TRBJ2-3; D is undetermined. Germline values: CDR1 SQVTM, CDR2 ANQGSEA. Trimming removed 6 bases from V and 1 base from J, with 11 bases in between. The CDR3 runs to 13 residues. The CDR3 DNA reads TGCAGCGTGGAGCCCCGCGGCACAGATACGCAGTATTTT. It translates to CSVEPRGTDTQYF.

V and J are TRBV4-3 and TRBJ1-1, with D possibly TRBD1 on 5 matching bases. The CDR3 runs to 15 residues. V was trimmed by 0 bases and J by 2 bases, leaving 10 bases between them. CDR1 and CDR2 from the germline V gene are LGHNA and YSLEER. The CDR3, as DNA: TGCGCCAGCAGCCAAGATCATAGGGGAAACACTGAAGCTTTCTTT. It translates to CASSQDHRGNTEAFF.

This chain uses TRBV6-2 or TRBV6-3 with TRBJ1-2; 8 bases align to TRBD1. Germline V lookup: CDR1 MNHEY, CDR2 SVGEGT. This CDR3 contains 16 residues. The junction had 13 bases not matched to a gene; V was cut back by 6 bases and J by 4 bases. The CDR3 region is CASSLLMSGGAYGYTF. CDR3 DNA: TGTGCCAGCAGCCTACTAATGTCAGGGGGCGCCTATGGCTACACCTTC.

This clone was seen once. The J gene is TRBJ2-1, the V gene TRBV11-2; no firm D call. This CDR3 has 12 residues. Trimming shortened V by 4 bases and J by 9 bases, and 10 bases separated the two germline ends. The germline V gene encodes CDR1 SGHAT and CDR2 FQNNGV. CDR3 protein: CASSSDFSEQFF. DNA for the CDR3: TGTGCCAGCAGCTCCGACTTTTCTGAGCAGTTCTTC.

The CDR3 protein is CASSYNTAGYQETQYF. In DNA form, the CDR3 reads TGTGCCAGCAGTTACAACACGGCGGGTTATCAAGAGACCCAGTACTTC. This chain uses TRBV6-2 or TRBV6-3 with TRBJ2-5; tentatively, D is TRBD2 (5 bases). The V and J ends lost 2 bases and 2 bases respectively, with 15 bases between them. Germline CDR1 reads MNHEY; CDR2 reads SVGEGT. CDR3 length equals 16 residues.

V is TRBV11-2 and J is TRBJ1-1; no firm D call. The germline V gene encodes CDR1 SGHAT and CDR2 FQNNGV. The CDR3 is made up of 13 amino acids. V lost 5 bases and J 6 bases, leaving 13 bases between the germline ends. As DNA, the CDR3 is TGTGCCAGCAGCCTGGAGCGTTTCTCTGAAGCTTTCTTT. This sequence encodes CASSLERFSEAFF.

This sequence joins TRBV6-6 and TRBJ1-5; D not certain. The length of the CDR3 is 15 residues. Germline V gene sequence: CDR1 MNHNY, CDR2 SVGAGI (reference sequence). Trimming shortened V by 6 bases and J by 4 bases, and 16 bases separated the two germline ends. The CDR3 bases are TGTGCCAGCAGCCTAGAGGGAGTTCCTAATCAGCCCCAGCATTTT. Protein: CASSLEGVPNQPQHF.

This clone was seen only a few times. The rearrangement uses TRBV11-3 and TRBJ1-2, with 7 bases fitting TRBD1. From germline, CDR1 is SGHNT and CDR2 YENEEA. The ends lost 5 bases at V and 5 bases at J; junction bases unmatched: 5. This CDR3 has 13 amino acids. The CDR3 here is CASSLGQRYGYTF. The CDR3 DNA sequence: TGTGCCAGCAGCCTGGGACAGCGTTATGGCTACACCTTC.

The chain uses TRBV5-1 and TRBJ2-3; 11 nucleotides agree with TRBD2. J was trimmed by 1 base and V by 5 bases; bases with no gene match: 9. CDR3 size: 17 residues. Germline-derived CDR1 and CDR2 are SGHRS and YFSETQ. DNA of the CDR3: TGCGCCAGCAGACCCGAACTAGCGGGAGTTGGCACAGATACGCAGTATTTT. Its protein product is CASRPELAGVGTDTQYF.

CDR3 nucleotides: TGTGCCAGCACTAGGACTAGCGGATCCTACGAGCAGTACGTC. As protein: CASTRTSGSYEQYV. The rearrangement joins TRBV6-1 to TRBJ2-7; 10 bases match TRBD2. Germline V gene data show CDR1 as MNHNS and CDR2 as SASEGT. The CDR3 is made up of 14 amino acids. V dropped 7 bases and J dropped 1; count of bases not matched to a gene: 4.

The CDR3 coding sequence is TGTGCCATCAGTGGTTCCGAGGCTGGTTATCACGAGCAGTACGTC. Its protein product is CAISGSEAGYHEQYV. The rearrangement joins TRBV10-3 to TRBJ2-7; no definite D call. The V gene lost 4 bases and the J gene lost 5 bases, with 18 bases spanning the gap. This CDR3 comprises 15 residues. The germline V gene encodes CDR1 ENHRY and CDR2 SYGVKD.

The rearrangement joins TRBV12-3 or TRBV12-4 to TRBJ1-1; D remains unclear. This CDR3 spans 13 amino acids. V lost 7 bases and J 6 bases, leaving 15 bases between the germline ends. This chain's CDR3 is CASIPEAGAEAFF. The CDR3 bases are TGTGCCAGCATCCCTGAGGCCGGCGCTGAAGCTTTCTTT.

Remarks on this clone: Within the sample, other DNA sequences also encode this same CDR3. The chain uses TRBV2 and TRBJ1-2, with TRBD1 matching 8 bases. Germline V gene data show CDR1 as SNHLY and CDR2 as FYNNEI. The V segment lost 0 bases and the J segment 8 bases; nucleotides outside the gene matches: 8. CDR3 length equals 15 residues. The CDR3 bases are TGTGCCAGCAGTGAAGCAGGGCAGGGGGCGGGGGGCTACACCTTC. Translated: CASSEAGQGAGGYTF.

This chain's CDR3 is CASRHGLAAEQFF. The CDR3 nucleotides read TGTGCCAGCAGACACGGACTAGCGGCAGAGCAGTTCTTC. V usage is TRBV7-9 and J usage is TRBJ2-1; TRBD2 matches at 10 bases. Germline V gene lookup returns CDR1 SEHNR and CDR2 FQNEAQ (reference sequence). J was trimmed by 10 bases and V by 6 bases; bases with no gene match: 6. The CDR3 runs to 13 residues.